The 5 T cell receptor beta chains below all came from one sample that was sequenced in a study of cytomegalovirus exposure and HLA in healthy donors. Vbeta (60) and Jbeta (13) primers were used in the PCR. TCRdb's table, derived via immunoSEQ multiplex PCR, lists solely in-frame clones and lacks some. The repertoire holds 150,000 or so clones, with around 80% as singletons. Sample: PBMCs. These receptors all come from a woman in her forties or fifties in good health and CMV-seropositive.

The chain carries TRBV7-2 and TRBJ2-5; no firm D call. Between the trimmed V and J ends, which lost 5 bases and 4 bases, there was a span of 14 bases. The CDR3 runs 14 residues. The germline gives CDR1 SGHTA, CDR2 FQGNSA. The CDR3 sequence is CASSPRLRGETQYF. The CDR3 bases are TGTGCCAGCAGCCCGCGTTTGCGCGGAGAGACCCAGTACTTC.

This chain uses TRBV11-2 with TRBJ2-6; a weak D match, TRBD2 (7 bases). V shed 8 bases and J shed 2 bases, with 10 bases lying between them. CDR1 is SGHAT, CDR2 FQNNGV, per germline. This CDR3 is built from 14 residues. For the CDR3, the DNA is TGTGCCAGCGGGGGGGGCACTGGGGCCAACGTCCTGACTTTC. It specifies CASGGGTGANVLTF.

The chain recombines TRBV19 with TRBJ1-5; 12 nucleotides align to TRBD1. The V segment lost 4 bases and the J segment 7 bases; nucleotides outside the gene matches: 2. The length of the CDR3 is 14 residues. Germline V gene sequence: CDR1 LNHDA, CDR2 SQIVND (reference sequence). CDR3 amino acids: CASSTGQGAQPQHF. CDR3 DNA: TGTGCCAGTAGTACGGGACAGGGGGCCCAGCCCCAGCATTTT.

V usage is TRBV7-3 and J usage is TRBJ1-1; D gene unclear. The germline CDR1 and CDR2 sequences are SGHTA and FQGTGA. CDR3 length: 14 amino acids. The V gene lost 3 bases and the J gene lost 0 bases, with 8 bases spanning the gap. The CDR3 is CASSFTAVNTEAFF. The CDR3 DNA follows: TGTGCCAGCAGCTTCACGGCGGTGAACACTGAAGCTTTCTTT.

The rearrangement links TRBV7-9 to TRBJ2-7, with 9 positions matching TRBD2. This CDR3 has 12 amino acids. Germline lookup yields CDR1 SEHNR and CDR2 FQNEAQ (reference sequence). V shed 5 bases and J 8 bases; nucleotides not matched to a gene: 4. In nucleotides, the CDR3 is TGTGCCAGCAGCCTTAGCGGGAGCCAGCAGTACTTC. It is translated as CASSLSGSQQYF.